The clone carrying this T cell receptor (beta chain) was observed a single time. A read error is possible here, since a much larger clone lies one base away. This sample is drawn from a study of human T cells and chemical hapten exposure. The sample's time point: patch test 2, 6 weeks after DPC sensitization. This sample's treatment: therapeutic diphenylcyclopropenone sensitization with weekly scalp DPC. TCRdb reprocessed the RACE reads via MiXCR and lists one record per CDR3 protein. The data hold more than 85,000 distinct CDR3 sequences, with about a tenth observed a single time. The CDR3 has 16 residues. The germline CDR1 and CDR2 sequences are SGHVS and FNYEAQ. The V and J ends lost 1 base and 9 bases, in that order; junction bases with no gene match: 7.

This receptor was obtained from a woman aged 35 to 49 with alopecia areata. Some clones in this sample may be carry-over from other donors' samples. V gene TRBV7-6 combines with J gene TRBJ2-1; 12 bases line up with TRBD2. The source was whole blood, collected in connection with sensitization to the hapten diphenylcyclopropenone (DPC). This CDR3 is CASSLGPSGGAAEQFF. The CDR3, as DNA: TGTGCCAGCAGCTTAGGGCCTAGCGGGGGGGCCGCTGAGCAGTTCTTC.